Detailed here is one T cell receptor (beta chain). Compared with germline, one end of the junction differs, possibly owing to a read error. This sample is drawn from a study of blood T cell repertoires in COVID-19. CDR1 is SEHNR, CDR2 FQNEAQ, per germline (reference sequence). This CDR3 region has 12 residues. Clones were sequenced by immunoSEQ multiplex PCR, and TCRdb holds only the in-frame ones, with some missing. The sample yields about 300,000 clones, 86% seen once. Input material: peripheral blood. The clonotype originates from a woman in her forties or fifties with acute or convalescent COVID-19. The chain is built from TRBV7-9 and TRBJ2-1; no clear D. The DNA of the CDR3 is TGTGCCAGCAGATTAGGAACTAATGAGCAGTTCTTC. Translated, it gives CASRLGTNEQFF. The full variable domain, with the rest looked up from reference TRBV7-9 and TRBJ2-1, is DTGVSQNPRHKITKRGQNVTFRCDPISEHNRLYWYRQTLGQGPEFLTYFQNEAQLEKSRLLSDRFSAERPKGSFSTLEIQRTEQGDSAMYLCASRLGTNEQFFGPGTRLTVL.